These 32 T cell receptor beta chains originate from one sample sequenced in a study of identical twins. In TCRdb, the 5' RACE reads were re-called with MiXCR into one record per CDR3 protein. The profile shows about 340,000 distinct CDR3 sequences, 10% to 15% of them singletons. The data also belong to a second study, concerning yellow fever vaccine responses in identical twins.

Source material: CD8+ T cells sorted from blood. These receptors originate from a woman aged 18-30 years in good health.

This clonotype was recorded a few times. V and J are TRBV25-1 and TRBJ2-7; TRBD2 agrees at 8 bases. The V gene's germline CDR1 is MGHDK and CDR2 SYGVNS. Trimming cost V 2 bases and J 2 bases; bases outside gene matches: 8. This CDR3 has 16 amino acids. The CDR3 DNA reads as TGTGCCAGCAGTGAACCGGGAGGGCCTAGAACCTACGAGCAGTACTTC. Amino acid sequence: CASSEPGGPRTYEQYF.

V gene TRBV2 combines with J gene TRBJ1-3; no definite D call. CDR3 length equals 17 residues. Germline CDR1 and CDR2: SNHLY and FYNNEI. V lost 3 bases to trimming and J lost 0 bases, with 15 bases between them. The CDR3 loop is CASSDSQEYLSGNTIYF. CDR3 DNA: TGTGCCAGCAGTGATTCTCAGGAATACCTCTCTGGAAACACCATATATTTT.

This clonotype was detected a few times. V usage is TRBV6-1 and J usage is TRBJ1-1, with 8 bases identical to TRBD1. The length of the CDR3 is 13 residues. Germline V lookup: CDR1 MNHNS, CDR2 SASEGT. V shed 8 bases, J shed 5 bases, and the junction held 7 bases outside the gene matches. This CDR3 is CASGQGARTEAFF. The DNA of the CDR3 is TGTGCCAGCGGTCAGGGGGCGAGGACTGAAGCTTTCTTT.

This chain connects TRBV11-3 to TRBJ2-1; a possible D gene is TRBD1 (5 bases). Germline V lookup: CDR1 SGHNT, CDR2 YENEEA. CDR3 length: 16 residues. Trimming cost V 1 base and J 8 bases, with 18 bases left between them. Here the CDR3 DNA reads TGTGCCAGCAGCTTAGGTGGGCAGGGTTATCTCGATGAGCAGTTCTTC. Encoded protein: CASSLGGQGYLDEQFF.

This clonotype was observed a few times. The chain links TRBV4-1 to TRBJ1-1; the match to TRBD1 covers 7 bases. Germline-derived CDR1 and CDR2 are MGHRA and YSYEKL. The CDR3 runs to 13 residues. With V trimmed by 4 bases and J by 7 bases, 6 bases remained unmatched. The CDR3 loop is CASSRQGRDEAFF. CDR3 DNA sequence: TGCGCCAGCAGCCGACAGGGACGGGATGAAGCTTTCTTT.

The rearrangement links TRBV2 to TRBJ2-1; possibly TRBD1 or TRBD2 for D (5 bases each). This CDR3 is built from 17 residues. V lost 0 bases to trimming and J lost 0 bases, with 12 bases between them. CDR1 is SNHLY, CDR2 FYNNEI, per germline. DNA for the CDR3: TGTGCCAGCAGTGAAGCCCGAGGGGCGGGCTCCTACAATGAGCAGTTCTTC. Its protein product is CASSEARGAGSYNEQFF.

The chain joins TRBV21-1 to TRBJ2-7. TRBV21-1 is a pseudogene. The CDR3 covers 15 residues. As DNA, the CDR3 is TGTGCCAGCAGCAAAGGAAGTGTAGTTCCCTACGAGCAGTACTTC. This translates into CASSKGSVVPYEQYF.

Many counts were recorded for this clonotype. The chain joins TRBV10-1 to TRBJ2-3; 7 bases map to TRBD2. CDR1 is WNHNN, CDR2 SYGVQD, per germline (reference sequence). J gave up 3 bases and V 0 bases, and 6 bases lay outside the gene matches. This CDR3 is built from 16 residues. DNA for the CDR3: TGCGCCAGCAGTGAGTCGGCGGGAGTGGGGACAGATACGCAGTATTTT. The encoded protein is CASSESAGVGTDTQYF.

V is TRBV28 and J is TRBJ2-1; 7 positions agree with TRBD2. The CDR3 covers 15 residues. Germline CDR1 MDHEN, CDR2 SYDVKM. The V gene end was trimmed by 4 bases and the J gene end by 2 bases; junction bases not matched to a gene: 5. CDR3 loop: CASSYGLGTYNEQFF. In DNA form, the CDR3 reads TGTGCCAGCAGTTATGGACTAGGGACCTACAATGAGCAGTTCTTC.

The chain recombines TRBV7-8 with TRBJ2-3; 10 bases line up with TRBD2. Germline lookup yields CDR1 SGHVS and CDR2 FQNEAQ. The V and J ends lost 7 bases and 3 bases, in that order; junction bases with no gene match: 4. The CDR3 extends over 14 amino acids. CDR3 sequence: CASTLAGVTDTQYF. CDR3 nucleotides: TGTGCCAGCACGCTAGCGGGAGTTACAGATACGCAGTATTTT. Looking up the rest from reference TRBV7-8 and TRBJ2-3 gives the full variable domain: GAGVSQSPRYKVAKRGQDVALRCDPISGHVSLFWYQQALGQGPEFLTYFQNEAQLDKSGLPSDRFFAERPEGSVSTLKIQRTQQEDSAVYLCASTLAGVTDTQYFGPGTRLTVL.

At least ten counts were recorded for this clonotype. The CDR3 spells CASSSSSGGIYNEQFF. DNA of the CDR3: TGTGCCAGCAGTTCCAGTAGCGGGGGAATATATAATGAGCAGTTCTTC. The chain recombines TRBV27 with TRBJ2-1, with 9 bases matching TRBD2. Trimming at V came to 4 bases and at J to 7 bases, leaving 11 bases not matched to a gene. The CDR3 runs 16 residues. Germline loops: CDR1 MNHEY, CDR2 SMNVEV (reference sequence).

The chain has TRBV28 and TRBJ2-2, with D tentatively TRBD1 (5 bases). The CDR3 has 18 amino acids. Looked up from germline, CDR1 is MDHEN and CDR2 is SYDVKM. Trimming took 4 bases from V and 0 from J, leaving 18 bases between them. CDR3 DNA: TGTGCCAGCAGTTATAGGGGATGGCAGGGATCGAACACCGGGGAGCTGTTTTTT. As protein: CASSYRGWQGSNTGELFF.

This clonotype occurred many times. The J gene is TRBJ1-1, the V gene TRBV12-3 or TRBV12-4; a possible D gene is TRBD1 (6 bases). V dropped 6 bases and J dropped 4 bases, with 18 bases sitting between them. The CDR3 extends over 15 amino acids. The CDR3 region has the DNA TGTGCCAGCAGCCCGACAGGCCCCTTTCCCACTGAAGCTTTCTTT. This translates into CASSPTGPFPTEAFF.

This clonotype was detected a few times. This chain connects TRBV28 to TRBJ2-5; no firm D call. Germline V gene lookup returns CDR1 MDHEN and CDR2 SYDVKM. V dropped 3 bases and J dropped 4 bases, with 6 bases sitting between them. CDR3 size: 12 residues. CDR3: CASSFPSETQYF. The CDR3 DNA sequence: TGTGCCAGCAGTTTTCCCTCAGAGACCCAGTACTTC.

This clonotype was counted a few times. The chain uses TRBV9 and TRBJ1-6, with a weak D call TRBD1 (5 bases). The V gene's germline CDR1 is SGDLS and CDR2 YYNGEE. The CDR3 has 14 amino acids. V was cut by 0 bases and J by 7 bases, with 8 bases left in between. In DNA, the CDR3 is TGTGCCAGCAGCGTAGGGGACCCCAATTCACCCCTCCACTTT. It codes for CASSVGDPNSPLHF.

The chain recombines TRBV4-1 with TRBJ2-7; D possibly corresponds to TRBD1 (5 bases). The germline V gene has CDR1 MGHRA and CDR2 YSYEKL. The CDR3 runs 15 residues. The V end was cut by 0 bases, the J end by 4 bases, with 13 bases between. The CDR3 region has the DNA TGCGCCAGCAGCCAAGAGGTAATAGGGGCGTACGAGCAGTACGTC. This codes for CASSQEVIGAYEQYV.

This clonotype was seen repeatedly, ten times or more. V usage is TRBV4-1 and J usage is TRBJ2-2; TRBD2 matches at 13 bases. The length of the CDR3 is 16 residues. Unmatched junction bases numbered 6, after V lost 5 bases and J lost 6 bases. The germline V gene encodes CDR1 MGHRA and CDR2 YSYEKL. As DNA, the CDR3 is TGCGCCAGCAGCTTACGGACTAGCGGGAGACCCGGGGAGCTGTTTTTT. As protein: CASSLRTSGRPGELFF.

This clonotype was seen at least ten times. This chain uses TRBV6-5 with TRBJ2-6, with 7 bases lining up with TRBD1. With V trimmed by 0 bases and J by 4 bases, 9 bases remained unmatched. The CDR3 has 18 amino acids. Germline assignment: CDR1 MNHEY and CDR2 SVGAGI. This chain's CDR3 is CASSYSNKGGPGANVLTF. DNA of the CDR3: TGTGCCAGCAGTTACTCGAATAAAGGGGGCCCAGGGGCCAACGTCCTGACTTTC.

In this sample, this clonotype turned up a few times. The chain joins TRBV28 to TRBJ2-1; TRBD1 agrees at 8 bases. Germline lookup yields CDR1 MDHEN and CDR2 SYDVKM. The V segment lost 7 bases and the J segment 3 bases; nucleotides outside the gene matches: 11. CDR3 length: 16 amino acids. The CDR3 DNA is TGTGCCAGCACTTCAGGGGGCAGGGGATACTACAATGAGCAGTTCTTC. This sequence encodes CASTSGGRGYYNEQFF. The full variable domain, completed using reference TRBV28 and TRBJ2-1, is DVKVTQSSRYLVKRTGEKVFLECVQDMDHENMFWYRQDPGLGLRLIYFSYDVKMKEKGDIPEGYSVSREKKERFSLILESASTNQTSMYLCASTSGGRGYYNEQFFGPGTRLTVL.

This clonotype appeared a few times. The gene calls are TRBV20-1 and TRBJ2-1, with a possible D match to TRBD2 (5 bases). The length of the CDR3 is 15 residues. Per germline, CDR1 DFQATT and CDR2 SNEGSKA (reference sequence). V gave up 5 bases and J gave up 0 bases, with 14 bases separating them. In DNA form, the CDR3 reads TGCAGTGCTCCCACCCCGGGGAACTCCTACAATGAGCAGTTCTTC. This codes for CSAPTPGNSYNEQFF.

This clonotype was counted only a few times. The chain is built from TRBV28 and TRBJ2-7; 12 bases align to TRBD1. Germline V gives CDR1 MDHEN, CDR2 SYDVKM. This CDR3 has 15 residues. V shed 6 bases, J shed 2 bases, and the junction held 5 bases outside the gene matches. The CDR3 DNA is TGTGCCAGCAGCCCCGGGACAGGGGGCGCCTACGAGCAGTACGTC. Translated, it gives CASSPGTGGAYEQYV.

This clonotype was seen only a few times. The chain has TRBV10-3 and TRBJ2-1, with 7 nucleotides matching TRBD2. Unmatched junction bases numbered 2, after V lost 3 bases and J lost 3 bases. This CDR3 region has 14 residues. Germline CDR1 reads ENHRY; CDR2 reads SYGVKD. The CDR3 DNA reads as TGTGCCATCAGTGAAATAGCGGGCTACAATGAGCAGTTCTTC. As protein: CAISEIAGYNEQFF.

This clonotype was observed a few times. V gene TRBV20-1 combines with J gene TRBJ2-7; D might be TRBD1 (6 bases). Germline CDR1 is DFQATT and CDR2 is SNEGSKA (reference sequence). Trimming took 0 bases from V and 0 from J, leaving 15 bases between them. The CDR3 spans 16 residues. The CDR3 sequence is CSARDQGTSRSYEQYF. In DNA, the CDR3 is TGCAGTGCTAGAGATCAAGGGACATCCCGCTCCTACGAGCAGTACTTC.

This clonotype was seen a few times. The V and J genes are TRBV6-5 and TRBJ1-5; 7 bases line up with TRBD1. The CDR3 runs 14 residues. V lost 0 bases to trimming and J lost 7 bases; unmatched junction nucleotides: 3. CDR1 and CDR2 from the germline V gene are MNHEY and SVGAGI. The CDR3 region is CASSYSGGGQPQHF. CDR3 bases: TGTGCCAGCAGTTACTCAGGGGGCGGGCAGCCCCAGCATTTT.

Only a few counts were recorded for this clonotype. One junction end does not reproduce the germline sequence, and a read error may be involved. The DNA of the CDR3 is TGTGCCAGCAGCCAAGAAGTGGAGGGTCACGGCCGGATCTTC. Translating it yields CASSQEVEGHGRIF. The chain carries TRBV4-2 and TRBJ2-1, with a weak D call TRBD2 (6 bases). This CDR3 region has 14 residues. In germline, CDR1 is LGHNA, CDR2 YNFKEQ.

This clonotype has ten or more counts. The chain couples TRBV20-1 to TRBJ2-1; 12 bases align to TRBD2. The CDR3 sequence is 16 residues long. V dropped 1 base and J dropped 8; count of bases not matched to a gene: 9. Germline CDR1 reads DFQATT; CDR2 reads SNEGSKA (reference sequence). The CDR3 loop reads CSARGRLAGVSHEQFF. DNA of the CDR3: TGCAGTGCTAGAGGAAGACTAGCGGGAGTTTCCCATGAGCAGTTCTTC.

On this clonotype: It may be a read error: a sequence one base away is much more abundant. The rearrangement links TRBV12-3 or TRBV12-4 to TRBJ2-1; maybe TRBD2 (6 bases). The CDR3 is 13 amino acids. CDR3 DNA: TGTGCCAGCAGTTTAGGGGGAGGCTATGAGCGGTTCTTC. As protein: CASSLGGGYERFF.

This clonotype was counted a few times. In nucleotides, the CDR3 is TGTGCCAGCAGTGGGGGGCCAGAAGAGACCCAGTACTTC. Amino acid sequence: CASSGGPEETQYF. V gene TRBV7-9 combines with J gene TRBJ2-5; D may correspond to TRBD1 or TRBD2 (6 bases each). The CDR3 has 13 amino acids. Germline V gives CDR1 SEHNR, CDR2 FQNEAQ (reference sequence). V was trimmed by 6 bases and J by 3 bases, leaving 11 bases between them.

The V and J genes are TRBV20-1 and TRBJ1-1, with 8 bases matching TRBD1. Germline CDR1 is DFQATT and CDR2 is SNEGSKA (reference sequence). V lost 2 bases, J lost 1 base, and 3 bases stayed unmatched. The CDR3 has 14 residues. The CDR3 region is CSARRDRRNTEAFF. In DNA form, the CDR3 reads TGCAGTGCTAGACGGGACAGGAGGAACACTGAAGCTTTCTTT.

In this sample, this clonotype turned up a few times. This chain links TRBV5-8 with TRBJ2-7, with D unclear. The V end was cut by 1 base, the J end by 1 base, with 15 bases between. The CDR3 is 16 amino acids. Germline loops: CDR1 SGHTS, CDR2 YDEGEE. The CDR3 DNA sequence: TGTGCCAGCAGCTTGCGCGGACCACCGGTTTCCTACGAGCAGTACTTC. It codes for CASSLRGPPVSYEQYF.

The rearrangement links TRBV4-1 to TRBJ2-2; perhaps TRBD2 as D (6 bases). The V gene lost 0 bases and the J gene lost 5 bases, with 13 bases spanning the gap. There are 16 residues in the CDR3. CDR1 MGHRA and CDR2 YSYEKL come from the germline V gene. The CDR3 DNA sequence: TGCGCCAGCAGCCAAGAGGTTGAGCGGGCAACCGGGGAGCTGTTTTTT. This translates into CASSQEVERATGELFF.

As DNA, the CDR3 is TGTGCCAGCTCACCCGAGCACGAGCAGTACTTC. It specifies CASSPEHEQYF. V gene TRBV18 combines with J gene TRBJ2-7; D not certain. Trimming took off 3 bases at V and 5 bases at J, with 5 bases between the two ends. Germline assignment: CDR1 KGHSH and CDR2 LQKENI. The CDR3 runs 11 residues.